This T cell receptor beta chain was obtained from a study of blood T cell repertoires in COVID-19. Study-wide background: Sites in the United States, Italy and Spain provided acute and convalescent COVID-19 samples. The analysed material was cDNA or gDNA that came from T cells, B-cell-depleted T cells, or PBMCs.

The CDR3 is made up of 15 amino acids. From germline, CDR1 is SGHTA and CDR2 FQGTGA. V gave up 5 bases and J gave up 6 bases; unmatched junction bases: 9. Original processing notes: Cell counts per sample came from amplifying reference gene primers. Sequenced by immunoSEQ multiplex PCR; TCRdb stores in-frame clones only, minus some. That table gives V, J and clone size, and the DNA gave D and trimming. This table holds under 200,000 clones, 84% found once. The TCR comes from a man in his late teens or twenties with active or convalescent COVID-19. The chain is built from TRBV7-3 and TRBJ2-1; TRBD1 agrees at 8 bases. The sample was peripheral blood. The CDR3 region has the DNA TGTGCCAGCAGCCTAGGACAGGGAACGGGCAATGAGCAGTTCTTC. Residues: CASSLGQGTGNEQFF. The variable domain in full, with the rest retrieved from reference TRBV7-3 and TRBJ2-1, is GAGVSQTPSNKVTEKGKYVELRCDPISGHTALYWYRQSLGQGPEFLIYFQGTGAADDSGLPNDRFFAVRPEGSVSTLKIQRTERGDSAVYLCASSLGQGTGNEQFFGPGTRLTVL.